The TCR beta chain under discussion was sequenced for a study of PD-L1 blockade in urothelial cancer (dated by TCRdb to between 2016 and 2019). Regarding the study in general: All patients started therapy around 2014 and received atezolizumab 1,200 mg intravenously every 3 weeks. About 85% of the roughly 29 patients were identified as males with urothelial cancer of bladder origin, and a prior smoking history was reported by 18 of 29 patients. Patients had an ECOG performance status of 0 or 1 and had received between 0 and 3 prior chemotherapy regimens. Blood samples were analyzed at two time points: 3 weeks after treatment start (second dose) and 6 weeks after treatment start. Blood samples gave a median of about 130,000 T cells and approximately 80,000 unique TCRs, with a median clonality of roughly 0.081. An exploratory multi-omic analysis was conducted of the somatic, immune and clinical correlates of response to PD-L1 blockade with atezolizumab in urothelial cancer. Pretreatment tumor samples, along with matched peripheral blood collected serially before and after atezolizumab treatment, underwent TCR sequencing. Durable clinical benefit meant progression-free survival longer than 6 months, and TCR features were also tested against progression-free and overall survival. Whole exome sequencing and RNA sequencing of pretreatment tumors were performed alongside TCR sequencing in the same patients. Roughly nine patients achieved durable clinical benefit and approximately 20 did not. Pretreatment blood TCR-seq was available for 27 to 30 patients, at least one posttreatment blood collection was obtained for some 24 patients, and tumor TCR-seq was available for some 24 patients. Overall study outcomes, separate from this receptor: Because of the small sample size (n ≈ 30) and the many exploratory analyses performed, the results are intended to be regarded as hypothesis-generating. At 3 weeks after the start of treatment, tumor-associated TCR clones in peripheral blood had expanded more in patients with durable benefit (n of about 22, p = 0.022). A pretreatment peripheral blood TCR clonality below the median was linked to improved progression-free and overall survival.

In light of the paper, this sample's time point label describes: pretreatment peripheral blood. A total of 25 to 35 patients with locally advanced or metastatic urothelial carcinoma, treated at Memorial Sloan Kettering on a trial protocol, made up the cohort. Peripheral blood mononuclear cells were collected pretreatment and during treatment, with between 1 and 8 total time points per patient. The Qiagen DNeasy Blood extraction kit was used to purify genomic DNA from total PBMCs and from tumor samples. PBMCs were collected pretreatment and during treatment, and were isolated and stored as previously described. Synthetic TCR analog templates were spiked into each PCR to estimate absolute template abundance from read counts. TCRbeta CDR3 regions were amplified from genomic DNA with bias-controlled V and J gene primers using the immunoSEQ assay. Sequencing of rearranged TCRbeta segments was done at approximately 20X coverage. On the authors' methods: Clustering was used to correct sequencing errors, and CDR3s were annotated against IMGT to assign V, D and J genes. Out-of-frame and stop-codon sequences were excluded, and only productive TCRbeta rearrangements were used in downstream analyses. Clonality was computed as one minus Shannon entropy normalized by the log of the number of unique productive sequences. Fisher's exact test with Benjamini-Hochberg correction, using a cutoff of adjusted p below 0.01, was how clones that differed between time points or between blood and tumor were identified. The clones in this table, taken by TCRdb from immuneACCESS, are in-frame only. Not every clone is retained; where verified, under half of the shortfall comes from an unresolved V gene, and the cause of the rest is unknown. The DNA gave D and trimming, while V, J and clone size come from that table. This sample lists 60,000 to 75,000 clones; 70% to 90% were detected once. About 16% of the sample lies in the top ten.

With respect to this clone: The antigen it binds to is not known. Base qualities are not provided; no much larger clone lies one nucleotide away.

The origin of this receptor is a man in his 60s with urothelial cancer. Here the sequenced sample was PBMCs, taken around atezolizumab (anti-PD-L1) treatment.

The CDR3 region reads CASSIGRGGSYNEQFF. The DNA sequence is TGTGCCAGTAGTATAGGCCGGGGGGGATCCTACAATGAGCAGTTCTTC. The chain uses TRBV19 and TRBJ2-1; 8 bases in the junction line up with TRBD2. The CDR3 numbers 16 residues from cysteine through phenylalanine. Just CDR3 DNA is preserved here, 48 bases in frame from base 1. V lost 1 base and J lost 1 base, and the count of bases not matched to a germline gene is 3. The germline V gene (reference sequence) yields LNHDA for CDR1 and SQIVND for CDR2.